Below are 24 T cell receptor beta chains sequenced from a single sample in a study of blood T cell repertoires in COVID-19. Sequencing was performed with immunoSEQ multiplex PCR; in TCRdb, only in-frame clones are kept and a portion is missing. The sample has about 150,000 clones, about 80% seen once. The sample consisted of peripheral blood. Receptor source: a woman in her sixties with acute or convalescent COVID-19.

V and J are TRBV29-1 and TRBJ1-1; D gene ambiguous. Between the trimmed V and J ends, which lost 4 bases and 4 bases, there was a span of 10 bases. The length of the CDR3 is 12 residues. CDR1 SQVTM and CDR2 ANQGSEA come from the germline V gene. The CDR3 is CSVGRVGTEAFF. The CDR3 DNA reads as TGCAGCGTTGGGAGGGTCGGCACTGAAGCTTTCTTT.

In DNA, the CDR3 is TGTGCCAGCAGCCAAGGACGACAGGGAGATTTAGAGGGCTACACCTTC. Translating gives CASSQGRQGDLEGYTF. J is TRBJ1-2 and V is TRBV4-2; 7 bases line up with TRBD1. V gave up 1 base and J gave up 8 bases; unmatched junction bases: 13. The CDR3 contains 16 residues. Germline V CDR1 and CDR2: LGHNA, YNFKEQ.

The CDR3 region has the DNA TGTGCCAGCAGCCTCGCGGGAGCTGAAGCTTTCTTT. This gives the protein CASSLAGAEAFF. The genes are TRBV6-5 and TRBJ1-1; D not certain. CDR1 and CDR2 (germline): MNHEY, SVGAGI. The V end was cut by 6 bases, the J end by 6 bases, with 11 bases between. The CDR3 length is 12 residues.

The rearrangement joins TRBV5-6 to TRBJ1-1; the D is unclear. The CDR3 is made up of 15 amino acids. V lost 6 bases, J lost 0 bases, and 15 bases lay in between. Germline CDR1 SGHDT, CDR2 YYEEEE. CDR3 amino acids: CASTKGIGMNTEAFF. CDR3 bases: TGTGCCAGCACCAAGGGAATCGGGATGAACACTGAAGCTTTCTTT.

The chain employs TRBV18 and TRBJ2-1, with 7 bases matching TRBD1. This CDR3 region has 19 residues. The germline V gene encodes CDR1 KGHSH and CDR2 LQKENI. V dropped 4 bases and J dropped 0; count of bases not matched to a gene: 15. The CDR3 loop is CASSLANPGRQGSYNEQFF. The CDR3 DNA sequence: TGTGCCAGCTCACTCGCCAACCCAGGGAGACAGGGCTCCTACAATGAGCAGTTCTTC.

Concerning this clone itself: This same CDR3 is encoded by further DNA sequences in the sample. The chain has TRBV30 and TRBJ1-3; D not certain. Germline V gene data show CDR1 as GTSNPN and CDR2 as SVGIG (reference sequence). CDR3 length: 13 amino acids. V lost 0 bases and J 2 bases, leaving 5 bases between the germline ends. The CDR3, as DNA: TGTGCCTGGAGTGTAATTACTGGAAACACCATATATTTT. Protein product: CAWSVITGNTIYF.

This chain links TRBV5-4 with TRBJ1-1; D is undetermined. Trimming stripped 1 base from V and 8 bases from J, with 6 bases between. Looked up from germline, CDR1 is SGHNT and CDR2 is YYREEE (reference sequence). The CDR3 loop spans 11 amino acids. The CDR3 DNA reads as TGTGCCAGCAGCTTGCGAGGGGAAGCTTTCTTT. Its translation is CASSLRGEAFF.

The V call is TRBV3-1 (or the pseudogene TRBV3-2), the J call TRBJ2-3, with 16 bases that match TRBD2. CDR1 and CDR2 (germline): LGHDT, YNNKEL (reference sequence). The J segment lost 1 base and the V segment lost 2 bases, leaving 6 bases of the junction unmatched. The CDR3 consists of 19 residues. The CDR3 nucleotides read TGTGCCAGCAGCCAATATGGGACTAGCGGGGGGGGAGGCACAGATACGCAGTATTTT. Protein: CASSQYGTSGGGGTDTQYF.

The chain links TRBV12-3 or TRBV12-4 to TRBJ2-2; a weak D match, TRBD2 (6 bases). The CDR3 is 13 residues long. The V gene lost 4 bases and the J gene lost 5 bases, with 8 bases spanning the gap. The chain's CDR3 is CASSSTRTGELFF. CDR3 bases: TGTGCCAGCAGTTCGACTAGGACCGGGGAGCTGTTTTTT.

This clone was observed a handful of times. The chain combines TRBV18 with TRBJ1-2; 7 bases are a match to TRBD1. The CDR3 runs 15 residues. The J segment lost 4 bases and the V segment lost 4 bases, leaving 9 bases of the junction unmatched. CDR1 is KGHSH, CDR2 LQKENI, per germline. CDR3 protein: CASSLSGQSPYGYTF. CDR3 nucleotide sequence: TGTGCCAGCTCACTCTCGGGACAGTCGCCCTATGGCTACACCTTC.

In its sample, this clone was seen once. The chain carries TRBV30 and TRBJ1-1, with unresolved D. Germline values: CDR1 GTSNPN, CDR2 SVGIG (reference sequence). Trimming pared 0 bases from V and 4 bases from J, leaving 9 bases between. This CDR3 is 13 amino acids long. The CDR3 is CAWSVSVGTEAFF. CDR3 sequence (DNA): TGTGCCTGGAGTGTAAGCGTGGGCACTGAAGCTTTCTTT.

The chain recombines TRBV6-5 with TRBJ2-2; 12 bases line up with TRBD2. The CDR3 is made up of 15 amino acids. Losses at the gene ends were 3 bases for V and 5 bases for J; bases not matched to a gene: 1. Germline V gene lookup returns CDR1 MNHEY and CDR2 SVGAGI. DNA for the CDR3: TGTGCCAGCAGTTATCTAGCGGGGGGGACCGGGGAGCTGTTTTTT. It yields the protein CASSYLAGGTGELFF.

The V gene is TRBV11-2, the J gene TRBJ1-2; 8 nucleotides line up with TRBD1. J gave up 9 bases and V 6 bases, and 15 bases lay outside the gene matches. This CDR3 spans 15 amino acids. Germline CDR1 and CDR2: SGHAT and FQNNGV. The CDR3 DNA is TGTGCCAGCAGTGATTCCGGGACAGGTGGTATTAGCTACACCTTC. As protein: CASSDSGTGGISYTF. The variable domain in full, with the rest retrieved from reference TRBV11-2 and TRBJ1-2, is EAGVAQSPRYKIIEKRQSVAFWCNPISGHATLYWYQQILGQGPKLLIQFQNNGVVDDSQLPKDRFSAERLKGVDSTLKIQPAKLEDSAVYLCASSDSGTGGISYTFGSGTRLTVV.

The rearrangement joins TRBV21-1 to TRBJ1-1; the table's D call, TRBD1, was not checked against the DNA. TRBV21-1 is a documented pseudogene. This CDR3 comprises 18 residues. DNA for the CDR3: TGTGCCAGCAGCAATATCCGGGACAGGGGGACGGTGAACACTGAAGCTTTCTTT. Its protein is CASSNIRDRGTVNTEAFF.

This chain connects TRBV3-1 (or the pseudogene TRBV3-2) to TRBJ2-2; 12 bases fit TRBD2. The CDR3 sequence is 17 residues long. From germline, CDR1 is LGHDT and CDR2 YNNKEL (reference sequence). V was pared by 4 bases and J by 4 bases, with 7 bases of the junction left unmatched. The CDR3: CASSPRTSGAVTGELFF. As DNA, the CDR3 is TGTGCCAGCAGCCCTCGGACTAGCGGGGCTGTCACCGGGGAGCTGTTTTTT.

This chain connects TRBV19 to TRBJ1-5; the D gene is possibly TRBD1 (6 bases). The CDR3 spans 16 residues. Germline lookup yields CDR1 LNHDA and CDR2 SQIVND (reference sequence). Trimming left V 5 bases short and J 9 bases short, with 23 bases between. CDR3 residues: CASSLRPTGYQGPQHF. CDR3 sequence (DNA): TGTGCCAGTAGTTTGAGACCAACAGGGTACCAAGGGCCCCAGCATTTT. The whole variable domain, remainder taken from reference TRBV19 and TRBJ1-5, is DGGITQSPKYLFRKEGQNVTLSCEQNLNHDAMYWYRQDPGQGLRLIYYSQIVNDFQKGDIAEGYSVSREKKESFPLTVTSAQKNPTAFYLCASSLRPTGYQGPQHFGDGTRLSIL.

This sequence joins TRBV11-2 and TRBJ1-2; the D gene is possibly TRBD1 (5 bases). The germline CDR1 and CDR2 sequences are SGHAT and FQNNGV. The CDR3 has 12 residues. V shed 7 bases and J shed 8 bases, with 14 bases lying between them. The CDR3 reads CASTAGPWGYTF. The CDR3 nucleotides read TGTGCCAGCACCGCAGGGCCTTGGGGCTACACCTTC.

The rearrangement links TRBV5-1 to TRBJ2-1; tentatively, D is TRBD2 (5 bases). Trimming stripped 2 bases from V and 5 bases from J, with 11 bases between. Germline CDR1 reads SGHRS; CDR2 reads YFSETQ. The CDR3 extends over 14 amino acids. The DNA for the CDR3 is TGCGCCAGCAGCTTTCAGGCTAGCAACAATGAGCAGTTCTTC. Translated, it gives CASSFQASNNEQFF. Based on the CDR3 plus reference TRBV5-1 and TRBJ2-1, the full variable domain is KAGVTQTPRYLIKTRGQQVTLSCSPISGHRSVSWYQQTPGQGLQFLFEYFSETQRNKGNFPGRFSGRQFSNSRSEMNVSTLELGDSALYLCASSFQASNNEQFFGPGTRLTVL.

The chain joins TRBV11-2 to TRBJ1-4, with 7 bases matching TRBD1. V shed 5 bases and J 4 bases; nucleotides not matched to a gene: 10. Germline CDR1 is SGHAT and CDR2 is FQNNGV. This CDR3 contains 16 residues. CDR3 in DNA: TGTGCCAGCAGCCTCCTGACAGGGATCGATAATGAAAAACTGTTTTTT. Protein: CASSLLTGIDNEKLFF.

The chain is built from TRBV12-3 or TRBV12-4 and TRBJ1-4, with D hard to call. With 6 bases removed from V and 7 bases from J, the gap between germline ends came to 12 bases. This CDR3 has 13 amino acids. The CDR3 region is CASSLSGFEKLFF. The CDR3 DNA sequence: TGTGCCAGCAGCCTCTCGGGGTTTGAAAAACTGTTTTTT.

Only a few counts were recorded for this clone. This CDR3 is CASSQGGGSQPQHF. CDR3 DNA: TGTGCCAGCAGCCAGGGAGGGGGAAGTCAGCCCCAGCATTTT. The V call is TRBV3-1 (or the pseudogene TRBV3-2), the J call TRBJ1-5, with D tentatively TRBD1 (6 bases). Germline V lookup: CDR1 LGHDT, CDR2 YNNKEL (reference sequence). The CDR3 has 14 amino acids. Trimming took 3 bases from V and 6 from J, leaving 12 bases between them.

V gene TRBV19 combines with J gene TRBJ1-3; D is uncertain. The CDR3 covers 16 residues. CDR1 is LNHDA and CDR2 is SQIVND in the germline V gene (reference sequence). V was pared by 9 bases and J by 0 bases, with 18 bases between. CDR3: CASHQRGINSGNTIYF. The CDR3 bases are TGTGCCAGCCATCAGAGAGGGATCAACTCTGGAAACACCATATATTTT.

The J gene is TRBJ1-2, the V gene TRBV10-3, with D perhaps TRBD1 (6 bases). Trimming stripped 0 bases from V and 7 bases from J, with 12 bases between. Germline V gene data show CDR1 as ENHRY and CDR2 as SYGVKD. The CDR3 runs 14 residues. CDR3 in amino acids: CAISESQGLGGYTF. DNA for the CDR3: TGTGCCATCAGTGAGTCCCAGGGGTTGGGTGGCTACACCTTC.

V usage is TRBV3-1 (or the pseudogene TRBV3-2) and J usage is TRBJ1-2, with 9 bases aligning to TRBD1. Losses at the gene ends were 4 bases for V and 6 bases for J; bases not matched to a gene: 6. In germline, CDR1 is LGHDT, CDR2 YNNKEL (reference sequence). The CDR3 is 14 residues long. CDR3 region: CASSPGQGSDGYTF. The CDR3 DNA reads as TGTGCCAGCAGCCCGGGACAGGGATCGGATGGCTACACCTTC.